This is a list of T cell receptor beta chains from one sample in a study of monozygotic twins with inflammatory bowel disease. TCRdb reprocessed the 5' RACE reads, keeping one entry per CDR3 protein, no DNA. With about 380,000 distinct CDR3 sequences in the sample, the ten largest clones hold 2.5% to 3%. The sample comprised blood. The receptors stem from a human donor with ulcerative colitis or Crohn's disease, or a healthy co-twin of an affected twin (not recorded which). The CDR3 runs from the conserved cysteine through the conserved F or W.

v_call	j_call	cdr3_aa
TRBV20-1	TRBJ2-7	CSADRTNSWEQYF
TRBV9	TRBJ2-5	CASSGLGGYQETQYF
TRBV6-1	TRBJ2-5	CASREGFGKETQYF
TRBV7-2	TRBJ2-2	CASSLFLALPGELFF
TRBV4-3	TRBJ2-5	CASSQTAGNLETQYF
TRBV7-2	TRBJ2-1	CASSLVGQGGNEQFF
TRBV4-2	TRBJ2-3	CASSQDLTSGAAGTQYF
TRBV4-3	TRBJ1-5	CASSQDGGSNQPQHF
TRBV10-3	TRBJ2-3	CAIRGLAGGVNTDTQYF
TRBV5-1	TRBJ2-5	CASSLLSGTTQETQYF
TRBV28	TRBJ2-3	CASRPAGTAYLSTDTQYF
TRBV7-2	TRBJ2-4	CASSLNSGTNGGIQYF
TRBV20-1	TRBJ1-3	CSAGQGADTIYF
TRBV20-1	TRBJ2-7	CSARDRGHEQYF
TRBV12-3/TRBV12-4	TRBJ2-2	CASSLQGRRSGELFF